Presented here are 10 T cell receptor beta chains from one specimen sequenced in a study of monozygotic twins with inflammatory bowel disease. TCRdb reprocessed the 5' RACE reads, with one entry per CDR3 protein and no DNA. The sample holds 440,000 or so distinct CDR3 sequences. Source material: blood. These receptor sequences come from a human donor with ulcerative colitis or Crohn's disease, or a healthy co-twin of an affected twin (not recorded which).

The chain uses TRBV18 and TRBJ2-1; as DNA is missing, the TRBD2 call by TCRdb cannot be tested. The CDR3 totals 17 residues. Germline CDR1 reads KGHSH; CDR2 reads LQKENI. CDR3 loop: CASSPRETSGGRNEQFF. Looking up the rest from reference TRBV18 and TRBJ2-1 gives the full variable domain: NAGVMQNPRHLVRRRGQEARLRCSPMKGHSHVYWYRQLPEEGLKFMVYLQKENIIDESGMPKERFSAEFPKEGPSILRIQQVVRGDSAAYFCASSPRETSGGRNEQFFGPGTRLTVL.

V and J are TRBV27 and TRBJ2-3. CDR1 is MNHEY and CDR2 is SMNVEV in the germline V gene (reference sequence). CDR3 length equals 14 residues. CDR3 region: CASSYDLRADTQYF.

The rearrangement links TRBV7-2 to TRBJ2-1; TCRdb lists TRBD2, though no DNA is available to test this call. The CDR3 spans 16 residues. Per the germline V gene, CDR1 is SGHTA and CDR2 is FQGNSA. CDR3 amino acids: CASSLRLAGERNEQFF.

The chain has TRBV27 and TRBJ2-7; lacking DNA, the TRBD1 call made by TCRdb goes unchecked. Germline CDR1 MNHEY, CDR2 SMNVEV (reference sequence). The CDR3 sequence is 12 residues long. CDR3 protein: CASSLAAGQQYF.

The rearrangement links TRBV6-5 to TRBJ1-6; TCRdb's D gene call, TRBD1, goes unchecked for lack of DNA. The CDR3 is 14 amino acids. Per germline, CDR1 MNHEY and CDR2 SVGAGI. The CDR3 spells CASSYYRINSPLHF.

This sequence joins TRBV6-1 and TRBJ1-4. The CDR3 is 13 residues long. Germline-derived CDR1 and CDR2 are MNHNS and SASEGT. The CDR3 loop is CASSGGSNEKLFF.

Here the CDR3 reads CASSPPDRVNTEAFF. The rearrangement links TRBV5-1 to TRBJ1-1; as DNA is missing, the TRBD1 call by TCRdb cannot be tested. This CDR3 region has 15 residues. Per germline, CDR1 SGHRS and CDR2 YFSETQ.

The V gene is TRBV4-2, the J gene TRBJ2-1; the D call from TCRdb, TRBD2, cannot be confirmed without DNA. Germline-derived CDR1 and CDR2 are LGHNA and YNFKEQ. CDR3 length: 19 residues. CDR3 loop: CASSQVRGTSASSYNEQFF.

The V gene is TRBV27, the J gene TRBJ2-7; with no DNA, the TCRdb D assignment of TRBD1 cannot be verified. The CDR3 covers 15 residues. Germline CDR1 MNHEY, CDR2 SMNVEV (reference sequence). The CDR3 here is CASQLQGGIAYEQYF.

The gene calls are TRBV27 and TRBJ2-1; TCRdb picks TRBD1, but there is no DNA to check that call. The CDR3 has 14 amino acids. Germline V gene data show CDR1 as MNHEY and CDR2 as SMNVEV (reference sequence). The CDR3 loop is CASSRPGSYNEQFF.